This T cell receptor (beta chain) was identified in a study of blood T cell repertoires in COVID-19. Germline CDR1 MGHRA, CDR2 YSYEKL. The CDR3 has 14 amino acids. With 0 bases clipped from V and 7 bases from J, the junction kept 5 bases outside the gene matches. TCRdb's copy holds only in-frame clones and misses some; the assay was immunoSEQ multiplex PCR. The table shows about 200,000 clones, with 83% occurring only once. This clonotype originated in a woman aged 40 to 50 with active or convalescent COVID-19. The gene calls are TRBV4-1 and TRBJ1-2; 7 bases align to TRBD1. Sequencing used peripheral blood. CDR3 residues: CASSQDPGGLGYTF. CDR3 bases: TGCGCCAGCAGCCAAGATCCAGGGGGGCTTGGCTACACCTTC.